The 5 T cell receptor beta chains below come from one sample, sequenced in a study of shared clonotypes between healthy human individuals. Repertoires were generated with immunoSEQ multiplex PCR, while TCRdb's copy carries only in-frame clones and drops some. The data show roughly 2,300,000 clones, 80% to 95% seen once. Specimen: naive CD4+ T cells from PBMCs. Documented subset: CD45RA+ positively selected. These receptors were obtained from a man between 18 and 35 years old in good health. Some clones in this sample may be carry-over from other donors' samples.

The chain employs TRBV2 and TRBJ2-2, with TRBD1 matching 9 bases. CDR1 SNHLY and CDR2 FYNNEI come from the germline V gene. Trimming cost V 4 bases and J 4 bases; bases outside gene matches: 7. The CDR3 sequence is 16 residues long. The CDR3 DNA reads as TGTGCCAGCAGTGCCGGACAGGGGCGGGGCACCGGGGAGCTGTTTTTT. Protein sequence: CASSAGQGRGTGELFF.

This clone was detected only once. This chain connects TRBV10-3 to TRBJ2-3; D may correspond to TRBD1 or TRBD2 (6 bases each). This CDR3 region has 15 residues. Trimming shortened V by 1 base and J by 5 bases, and 13 bases separated the two germline ends. Looked up from germline, CDR1 is ENHRY and CDR2 is SYGVKD. CDR3 DNA: TGTGCCATCAGTGAGTACGGGGGCGGGGAAGATACGCAGTATTTT. This codes for CAISEYGGGEDTQYF.

This rearrangement joins TRBV7-3 to TRBJ2-1; D possibly corresponds to TRBD1 (6 bases). The V end was cut by 5 bases, the J end by 6 bases, with 11 bases between. This CDR3 has 13 residues. From germline, CDR1 is SGHTA and CDR2 FQGTGA. The CDR3 DNA reads as TGTGCCAGCAGCCAAGACAGGTTCAATGAGCAGTTCTTC. The encoded protein is CASSQDRFNEQFF.

This sequence joins TRBV28 and TRBJ2-7; TRBD1 agrees at 10 bases. The junction had 11 bases not matched to a gene; V was cut back by 6 bases and J by 9 bases. This CDR3 comprises 14 residues. Germline CDR1 reads MDHEN; CDR2 reads SYDVKM. The CDR3 region has the DNA TGTGCCAGCAGGCGGACCCGGGACAGGGGACCGCAGTACTTC. As protein: CASRRTRDRGPQYF.

A word on this clone: Different DNA sequences within this sample yield the same CDR3. The chain carries TRBV20-1 and TRBJ2-5; D not certain. Germline V lookup: CDR1 DFQATT, CDR2 SNEGSKA (reference sequence). V lost 3 bases and J 5 bases, leaving 7 bases between the germline ends. The CDR3 runs to 11 residues. DNA for the CDR3: TGCAGTGCTAGGGTTGTGGAGACCCAGTACTTC. This gives the protein CSARVVETQYF.